The TCR beta chain under discussion was sequenced for a study of blood T cell repertoires in COVID-19. The germline gives CDR1 LGHDT, CDR2 YNNKEL (reference sequence). This CDR3 spans 16 amino acids. The ends lost 4 bases at V and 2 bases at J; junction bases unmatched: 4. Recruitment covered 20 to 25 US areas and drew participants whose ages spanned about 18 to 95 years. Method: immunoSEQ multiplex PCR; TCRdb's copy keeps in-frame clones and lacks some. Among 350,000 to 550,000 clones, roughly 85% were seen once, and the ten largest hold nearly 2%. Sample: PBMCs or T cells enriched from blood (not recorded which). J is TRBJ2-1 and V is TRBV3-1 (or the pseudogene TRBV3-2); 11 bases map to TRBD2. This receptor was taken from a woman aged 18-30 years with acute COVID-19. CDR3 protein: CASSLAGGGAYNEQFF. CDR3 sequence (DNA): TGTGCCAGCAGCCTAGCGGGGGGGGGAGCCTACAATGAGCAGTTCTTC.